This T cell receptor beta chain was retrieved from a study of T cell clones after liver transplantation. TCRdb keeps only in-frame clones here, not all; method: immunoSEQ multiplex PCR. In the table there are 70,000 to 80,000 clones, around 90% of which are singletons. CDR3 length: 16 amino acids. Trimming removed 1 base at V and 2 bases at J, with 14 bases between. Germline values: CDR1 LNHNV, CDR2 YYDKDF (reference sequence). Study findings and constraints: Rather than being deleted, graft donor-reactive T cells may have moved into the graft.

Comment on this clone: Antigen unknown.

This material consisted of CD4+ T cells from blood, taken before liver transplant. This chain uses TRBV15 with TRBJ1-2, with a weak D call TRBD1 (6 bases). This TCR came from a human donor who received a liver transplant. The CDR3 region has the DNA TGTGCCACCAGCAGAGGGGGGGCGGGGTCGAACTATGGCTACACCTTC. This codes for CATSRGGAGSNYGYTF.